This record concerns one T cell receptor beta chain sequence. The junction shows a germline mismatch at one end, possibly a read error. The sample comes from a study of blood T cell repertoires in COVID-19. At the level of the study: Donors in the United States, Italy and Spain gave samples during acute or convalescent COVID-19. PBMCs, B-cell-depleted T cells, or T cells were the source of the cDNA or gDNA that made up the material.

Original data processing: Estimates of nucleated cell counts were drawn from the amplification of reference gene primers. The assay was immunoSEQ multiplex PCR, and TCRdb's table has in-frame clones only and misses some. The V and J calls and clone size were taken over from that table, and D and trimming were inferred from the DNA. The repertoire has hundreds of thousands of clones, 89% of them found once; the top ten carry approximately 0.9%. Seattle participants joined during active infection and were tracked over time. Material: peripheral blood. The receptor comes from a man aged 18 to 30 with COVID-19, enrolled during active disease.

As DNA, the CDR3 is TGCGCCAGCAGTCTGGACAGGGACCGGAAGGACTTC. The encoded protein is CASSLDRDRKDF. This chain uses TRBV5-1 with TRBJ2-7; 8 nucleotides match TRBD1. The CDR3 covers 12 residues. Looked up from germline, CDR1 is SGHRS and CDR2 is YFSETQ.